Below, 3 T cell receptor beta chains from the same sample are listed, as sequenced in a study of human T cells and chemical hapten exposure. TCRdb used MiXCR to reprocess the RACE reads, holding one entry per CDR3 protein. This sample yields approximately 80,000 distinct CDR3 sequences, of which under 11% are seen a single time; 5% belongs to the top ten. Time point noted: patch test 2, 6 weeks after DPC sensitization. Treatment noted: therapeutic diphenylcyclopropenone sensitization with weekly scalp DPC. Source: whole blood, taken in connection with sensitization to the hapten diphenylcyclopropenone (DPC). These receptor sequences come from a woman between 50 and 59 years old with alopecia areata. Some clones in this sample may be carry-over from other donors' samples.

This clonotype was counted at least ten times. The rearrangement uses TRBV6-2 or TRBV6-3 and TRBJ2-5; 7 nucleotides line up with TRBD1. The CDR3 runs to 13 residues. J gave up 4 bases and V 10 bases, and 9 bases lay outside the gene matches. Germline V gene sequence: CDR1 MNHEY, CDR2 SVGEGT. The CDR3 spells CATGRGGRETQYF. The CDR3 DNA reads TGTGCCACTGGTAGAGGGGGCCGAGAGACCCAGTACTTC.

This clonotype was found once. The chain couples TRBV20-1 to TRBJ2-7, with D unresolved. CDR1 and CDR2 (germline): DFQATT, SNEGSKA (reference sequence). V was cut by 4 bases and J by 2 bases, with 9 bases left in between. CDR3 length equals 12 residues. The CDR3 loop is CSAKEDAYEQYF. The CDR3 bases are TGCAGTGCTAAGGAAGATGCCTACGAGCAGTACTTC.

This clonotype was counted ten times or more. The chain links TRBV25-1 to TRBJ2-7; 7 bases are a match to TRBD2. The germline V gene encodes CDR1 MGHDK and CDR2 SYGVNS. V shed 6 bases and J 4 bases; nucleotides not matched to a gene: 0. The CDR3 totals 11 residues. CDR3 nucleotides: TGTGCCAGCAGAGCGGGGTACGAGCAGTACTTC. Protein sequence: CASRAGYEQYF.